The clone carrying this T cell receptor (beta chain) occurred many times. CDR3 length: 14 residues. V was trimmed by 4 bases and J by 5 bases, leaving 14 bases between them. Germline V gene sequence: CDR1 MDHEN, CDR2 SYDVKM. The data stem from a study of Graves' ophthalmopathy and Graves' hyperthyroidism. PBMCs were density-gradient isolated from around 11 ml fresh blood. TCR beta CDR3 amplification used RNA transcripts. Second-round multiplex PCR came after a first-round RT-PCR that employed HTBI primers. A single record per CDR3 protein comes from TCRdb applying MiXCR to the multiplex PCR reads. This table has some 200,000 distinct CDR3 sequences, around 30% appearing once.

Sequencing was done on a sample of peripheral blood. V and J are TRBV28 and TRBJ1-1; unclear D gene. The sequence was obtained from a man in his fifties or sixties with Graves' ophthalmopathy. The CDR3 coding sequence is TGTGCCAGCAGTTCATCACCTCGTGGTACTGAAGCTTTCTTT. Encoded protein: CASSSSPRGTEAFF. The full variable domain, with the rest looked up from reference TRBV28 and TRBJ1-1, is DVKVTQSSRYLVKRTGEKVFLECVQDMDHENMFWYRQDPGLGLRLIYFSYDVKMKEKGDIPEGYSVSREKKERFSLILESASTNQTSMYLCASSSSPRGTEAFFGQGTRLTVV.